Below, 27 T cell receptor beta chains from the same sample are listed, as sequenced in a study of T cell repertoires in cytomegalovirus infection. TCRdb itself ran the reads through MiXCR, one entry per CDR3 protein. The sample records a few hundred thousand distinct CDR3 sequences, approximately 32% being singletons. No antigen is known for these receptors. The specimen was cultured PBMCs, collected from culture after CMV antigen stimulation. These receptors were taken from a human donor in good health (CMV status not recorded). Some clones in this sample may be carry-over from other donors' samples.

The chain uses TRBV12-3 or TRBV12-4 and TRBJ2-1, with TRBD1 matching over 9 bases. Unmatched junction bases numbered 6, after V lost 5 bases and J lost 1 base. The CDR3 sequence is 16 residues long. CDR3 in amino acids: CASSTPGTGSYNEQFF. The CDR3 bases are TGTGCCAGCAGTACCCCCGGGACAGGGTCCTACAATGAGCAGTTCTTC.

The chain links TRBV10-3 to TRBJ1-1, with 7 bases identical to TRBD1. Germline CDR1 ENHRY, CDR2 SYGVKD. Trimming removed 0 bases from V and 0 bases from J; junction bases left unmatched: 10. The CDR3 loop spans 18 amino acids. In DNA, the CDR3 is TGTGCCATCAGTGAGTCGAGTTTGAAGGGGGCGATGAACACTGAAGCTTTCTTT. Translation: CAISESSLKGAMNTEAFF.

The J gene is TRBJ2-5, the V gene TRBV27; D unresolved. The CDR3 runs 13 residues. Trimming shortened V by 6 bases and J by 2 bases, and 10 bases separated the two germline ends. Germline CDR1 and CDR2: MNHEY and SMNVEV (reference sequence). CDR3 amino acids: CASSRLKQETQYF. CDR3 DNA sequence: TGTGCCAGCAGCCGCTTAAAACAAGAGACCCAGTACTTC.

This clonotype was recorded at least ten times. The chain has TRBV7-2 and TRBJ2-3, with D possibly TRBD2 on 6 matching bases. The germline V gene has CDR1 SGHTA and CDR2 FQGNSA. Trimming stripped 5 bases from V and 6 bases from J, with 12 bases between. This CDR3 has 13 residues. For the CDR3, the DNA is TGTGCCAGCAGCATCCGGGAGCCCGATACGCAGTATTTT. Residues: CASSIREPDTQYF.

This clonotype was detected a few times. This sequence joins TRBV6-5 and TRBJ2-2; D may be TRBD2 (6 bases). CDR1 is MNHEY, CDR2 SVGAGI, per germline. Trimming removed 6 bases at V and 3 bases at J, with 20 bases between. This CDR3 is 17 amino acids long. The CDR3 spells CASSQVTASAYTGELFF. The CDR3 coding sequence is TGTGCCAGCAGCCAAGTTACAGCTAGCGCCTACACCGGGGAGCTGTTTTTT.

This clonotype occurred a few times. The V call is TRBV12-3 or TRBV12-4, the J call TRBJ2-5, with a tentative D call TRBD2 (5 bases). The CDR3 runs 14 residues. V shed 4 bases and J shed 5 bases, with 14 bases lying between them. CDR3 amino acids: CASSWGEGKETQYF. The CDR3 DNA reads TGTGCCAGCAGTTGGGGAGAGGGCAAGGAGACCCAGTACTTC.

The rearrangement uses TRBV10-3 and TRBJ2-3; a possible D gene is TRBD2 (5 bases). Germline V lookup: CDR1 ENHRY, CDR2 SYGVKD. This CDR3 contains 17 residues. Trimming removed 0 bases at V and 0 bases at J, with 13 bases between. The CDR3, as DNA: TGTGCCATCAGTGAGTCTAGCGAGAGGACTAGCACAGATACGCAGTATTTT. Its translation: CAISESSERTSTDTQYF.

The chain recombines TRBV12-3 or TRBV12-4 with TRBJ1-1; TRBD1 might be the D (5 bases). The ends were cut back, 3 bases at V and 0 bases at J, with 14 bases in the middle. CDR3 length equals 16 residues. For the CDR3, the DNA is TGTGCCAGCAGTTTGGGCGGGACGTATGTGAACACTGAAGCTTTCTTT. It codes for CASSLGGTYVNTEAFF.

This chain connects TRBV5-4 to TRBJ2-1, with TRBD2 matching 7 bases. With V trimmed by 3 bases and J by 7 bases, 13 bases remained unmatched. Looked up from germline, CDR1 is SGHNT and CDR2 is YYREEE (reference sequence). The CDR3 has 16 amino acids. CDR3 amino acids: CASSSLGEGIENEQFF. The CDR3 nucleotides read TGTGCCAGCAGCTCCCTGGGGGAGGGGATTGAGAATGAGCAGTTCTTC.

V is TRBV20-1 and J is TRBJ1-5; 9 bases align to TRBD1. CDR1 and CDR2 from the germline V gene are DFQATT and SNEGSKA (reference sequence). The trim removed 1 base at V and 5 bases at J, leaving 6 bases unmatched. This CDR3 spans 15 amino acids. Here the CDR3 reads CSARVLGQGHQPQHF. In DNA, the CDR3 is TGCAGTGCTAGAGTTTTGGGACAGGGCCATCAGCCCCAGCATTTT.

The chain is built from TRBV19 and TRBJ2-7; tentatively, D is TRBD1 (6 bases). This CDR3 has 14 residues. V was clipped by 6 bases and J by 8 bases, with 20 bases between them. Germline values: CDR1 LNHDA, CDR2 SQIVND (reference sequence). The CDR3 bases are TGTGCCAGTAGCAGGGACACTACTTACGAAAAGCAGTACTTC. Its protein is CASSRDTTYEKQYF.

As for this clonotype: One end of the junction does not line up with germline, which may come from a read error. This rearrangement joins TRBV12-3 or TRBV12-4 to TRBJ1-1; possible D gene TRBD1, 5 bases. The CDR3 length is 14 residues. CDR3 amino acids: CASSRGPGNIEAFF. In DNA, the CDR3 is TGTGCCAGCAGTAGGGGACCGGGGAACATTGAAGCTTTCTTT.

This clonotype occurred once. The rearrangement joins TRBV27 to TRBJ2-6; D remains unclear. Trimming left V 5 bases short and J 0 bases short, with 8 bases between. This CDR3 is 15 amino acids long. Looked up from germline, CDR1 is MNHEY and CDR2 is SMNVEV (reference sequence). The CDR3 DNA is TGTGCCAGCAGTCCCATTACCTCTGGGGCCAACGTCCTGACTTTC. Translated: CASSPITSGANVLTF.

There are a few counts of this clonotype. The chain couples TRBV19 to TRBJ2-3; TRBD2 is a possible D gene (6 bases). The CDR3 sequence is 15 residues long. Germline CDR1 reads LNHDA; CDR2 reads SQIVND (reference sequence). V lost 5 bases to trimming and J lost 4 bases, with 16 bases between them. The DNA of the CDR3 is TGTGCCAGTAGTGGATGGCGGGATCGGTCAGATACGCAGTATTTT. The encoded protein is CASSGWRDRSDTQYF.

The rearrangement uses TRBV6-5 and TRBJ2-3; D gene unclear. V lost 0 bases and J 11 bases, leaving 12 bases between the germline ends. Looked up from germline, CDR1 is MNHEY and CDR2 is SVGAGI. This CDR3 has 13 amino acids. The CDR3 nucleotides read TGTGCCAGCAGTTACTCGCGGTCCGGCGAGCAGTATTTT. Its translation: CASSYSRSGEQYF.

This clonotype was seen a few times. This chain joins TRBV19 and TRBJ1-1; tentative D call: TRBD1 (6 bases). Germline V CDR1 and CDR2: LNHDA, SQIVND (reference sequence). The CDR3 runs to 16 residues. V was cut by 4 bases and J by 3 bases, with 18 bases left in between. The CDR3 bases are TGTGCCAGTAGTACCGGCAGGGGAGGCACATACACTGAAGCTTTCTTT. Encoded protein: CASSTGRGGTYTEAFF.

This clonotype was seen a few times. This rearrangement joins TRBV29-1 to TRBJ2-2, with a possible D match to TRBD1 (5 bases). This CDR3 has 18 residues. Trimming pared 0 bases from V and 3 bases from J, leaving 20 bases between. CDR1 is SQVTM and CDR2 is ANQGSEA in the germline V gene. CDR3 DNA: TGCAGCGTTGAAGATCCCCCTTTCCAGACAGTCCACACCGGGGAGCTGTTTTTT. This gives the protein CSVEDPPFQTVHTGELFF.

This clonotype was counted a single time. The chain employs TRBV11-2 and TRBJ2-1; D gene unclear. The germline V gene has CDR1 SGHAT and CDR2 FQNNGV. The CDR3 is 12 residues long. V was shortened by 2 bases and J by 10 bases, with 9 bases between the two germline ends. CDR3 residues: CASSLRVTEQFF. As DNA, the CDR3 is TGTGCCAGCAGCTTAAGGGTCACGGAGCAGTTCTTC.

This clonotype was detected ten times or more. The rearrangement uses TRBV12-3 or TRBV12-4 and TRBJ1-5; perhaps TRBD1 as D (5 bases). This CDR3 contains 13 residues. The V end lost 3 bases, the J end lost 7 bases, and 10 bases lay between the germline ends. CDR3 nucleotides: TGTGCCAGCAGTTTCGGACAAGGGCAGCCCCAGCATTTT. The encoded protein is CASSFGQGQPQHF.

This clonotype occurred a few times. The chain combines TRBV7-3 with TRBJ2-2; D uncertain. From germline, CDR1 is SGHTA and CDR2 FQGTGA. CDR3 length: 13 amino acids. The germline V and J ends were trimmed by 5 bases and 4 bases, with 8 bases remaining between them. CDR3 sequence (DNA): TGTGCCAGCAGCCCTCAATTCACCGGGGAGCTGTTTTTT. This encodes CASSPQFTGELFF.

This chain connects TRBV7-2 to TRBJ2-3, with D maybe TRBD2 (6 bases). The germline gives CDR1 SGHTA, CDR2 FQGNSA. The CDR3 is 15 residues long. V gave up 6 bases and J gave up 2 bases, with 15 bases separating them. The CDR3 sequence is CASSPGWGDTDTQYF. The CDR3 DNA reads as TGTGCCAGCAGTCCCGGATGGGGGGACACAGATACGCAGTATTTT. Together with reference TRBV7-2 and TRBJ2-3, the CDR3 gives the full variable domain: GAGVSQSPSNKVTEKGKDVELRCDPISGHTALYWYRQSLGQGLEFLIYFQGNSAPDKSGLPSDRFSAERTGGSVSTLTIQRTQQEDSAVYLCASSPGWGDTDTQYFGPGTRLTVL.

This chain links TRBV3-1 with TRBJ2-7; 8 nucleotides match TRBD2. The CDR3 contains 15 residues. Trimming cost V 3 bases and J 5 bases; bases outside gene matches: 9. Germline V gene data show CDR1 as LGHDT and CDR2 as YNNKEL (reference sequence). CDR3 sequence (DNA): TGTGCCAGCAGCCATCTGGCGGGGGGAAGGGACGAGCAGTACTTC. Encoded protein: CASSHLAGGRDEQYF.

The chain links TRBV5-6 to TRBJ1-6; 12 bases are a match to TRBD1. The V gene's germline CDR1 is SGHDT and CDR2 YYEEEE. The trim removed 5 bases at V and 7 bases at J, leaving 7 bases unmatched. This CDR3 has 16 residues. The CDR3 nucleotides are TGTGCCAGCAGAACCGGGACAGGGGGCGGAAATTCACCCCTCCACTTT. Encoded protein: CASRTGTGGGNSPLHF.

V gene TRBV19 combines with J gene TRBJ1-5; D is unclear. The germline V gene has CDR1 LNHDA and CDR2 SQIVND (reference sequence). Trimming pared 9 bases from V and 3 bases from J, leaving 15 bases between. The CDR3 sequence is 14 residues long. The CDR3 sequence: CASATGTVNQPQHF. CDR3 bases: TGTGCCAGCGCAACGGGCACAGTCAATCAGCCCCAGCATTTT.

V is TRBV2 and J is TRBJ2-5; 8 bases are a match to TRBD1. Losses at the gene ends were 8 bases for V and 3 bases for J; bases not matched to a gene: 8. This CDR3 comprises 14 residues. CDR1 is SNHLY and CDR2 is FYNNEI in the germline V gene. CDR3 coding DNA: TGTGCCAGCTCTAACACGGACAGGGAAGAGACCCAGTACTTC. It translates to CASSNTDREETQYF. Supplemented by reference TRBV2 and TRBJ2-5, the full variable domain reads EPEVTQTPSHQVTQMGQEVILRCVPISNHLYFYWYRQILGQKVEFLVSFYNNEISEKSEIFDDQFSVERPDGSNFTLKIRSTKLEDSAMYFCASSNTDREETQYFGPGTRLLVL.

As regards this clonotype: The junction departs from the called germline gene at one end, perhaps through a read error. The rearrangement joins TRBV5-1 to TRBJ2-2; tentatively, D is TRBD1 (6 bases). CDR1 SGHRS and CDR2 YFSETQ come from the germline V gene. The CDR3 runs 14 residues. The CDR3 is CASSLDRNTGELFF. As DNA, the CDR3 is TGTGCCAGCAGCTTGGACAGGAACACCGGGGAGCTGTTTTTT.

This clonotype was observed a few times. The V call is TRBV7-8, the J call TRBJ2-7; TRBD1 matches 8 bases. This CDR3 is built from 15 residues. Losses at the gene ends were 5 bases for V and 1 base for J; bases not matched to a gene: 7. CDR1 and CDR2 from the germline V gene are SGHVS and FQNEAQ. The DNA of the CDR3 is TGTGCCAGCAGCCAAGGACAGGGAAGGTCCTACGAGCAGTACTTC. It is translated as CASSQGQGRSYEQYF.